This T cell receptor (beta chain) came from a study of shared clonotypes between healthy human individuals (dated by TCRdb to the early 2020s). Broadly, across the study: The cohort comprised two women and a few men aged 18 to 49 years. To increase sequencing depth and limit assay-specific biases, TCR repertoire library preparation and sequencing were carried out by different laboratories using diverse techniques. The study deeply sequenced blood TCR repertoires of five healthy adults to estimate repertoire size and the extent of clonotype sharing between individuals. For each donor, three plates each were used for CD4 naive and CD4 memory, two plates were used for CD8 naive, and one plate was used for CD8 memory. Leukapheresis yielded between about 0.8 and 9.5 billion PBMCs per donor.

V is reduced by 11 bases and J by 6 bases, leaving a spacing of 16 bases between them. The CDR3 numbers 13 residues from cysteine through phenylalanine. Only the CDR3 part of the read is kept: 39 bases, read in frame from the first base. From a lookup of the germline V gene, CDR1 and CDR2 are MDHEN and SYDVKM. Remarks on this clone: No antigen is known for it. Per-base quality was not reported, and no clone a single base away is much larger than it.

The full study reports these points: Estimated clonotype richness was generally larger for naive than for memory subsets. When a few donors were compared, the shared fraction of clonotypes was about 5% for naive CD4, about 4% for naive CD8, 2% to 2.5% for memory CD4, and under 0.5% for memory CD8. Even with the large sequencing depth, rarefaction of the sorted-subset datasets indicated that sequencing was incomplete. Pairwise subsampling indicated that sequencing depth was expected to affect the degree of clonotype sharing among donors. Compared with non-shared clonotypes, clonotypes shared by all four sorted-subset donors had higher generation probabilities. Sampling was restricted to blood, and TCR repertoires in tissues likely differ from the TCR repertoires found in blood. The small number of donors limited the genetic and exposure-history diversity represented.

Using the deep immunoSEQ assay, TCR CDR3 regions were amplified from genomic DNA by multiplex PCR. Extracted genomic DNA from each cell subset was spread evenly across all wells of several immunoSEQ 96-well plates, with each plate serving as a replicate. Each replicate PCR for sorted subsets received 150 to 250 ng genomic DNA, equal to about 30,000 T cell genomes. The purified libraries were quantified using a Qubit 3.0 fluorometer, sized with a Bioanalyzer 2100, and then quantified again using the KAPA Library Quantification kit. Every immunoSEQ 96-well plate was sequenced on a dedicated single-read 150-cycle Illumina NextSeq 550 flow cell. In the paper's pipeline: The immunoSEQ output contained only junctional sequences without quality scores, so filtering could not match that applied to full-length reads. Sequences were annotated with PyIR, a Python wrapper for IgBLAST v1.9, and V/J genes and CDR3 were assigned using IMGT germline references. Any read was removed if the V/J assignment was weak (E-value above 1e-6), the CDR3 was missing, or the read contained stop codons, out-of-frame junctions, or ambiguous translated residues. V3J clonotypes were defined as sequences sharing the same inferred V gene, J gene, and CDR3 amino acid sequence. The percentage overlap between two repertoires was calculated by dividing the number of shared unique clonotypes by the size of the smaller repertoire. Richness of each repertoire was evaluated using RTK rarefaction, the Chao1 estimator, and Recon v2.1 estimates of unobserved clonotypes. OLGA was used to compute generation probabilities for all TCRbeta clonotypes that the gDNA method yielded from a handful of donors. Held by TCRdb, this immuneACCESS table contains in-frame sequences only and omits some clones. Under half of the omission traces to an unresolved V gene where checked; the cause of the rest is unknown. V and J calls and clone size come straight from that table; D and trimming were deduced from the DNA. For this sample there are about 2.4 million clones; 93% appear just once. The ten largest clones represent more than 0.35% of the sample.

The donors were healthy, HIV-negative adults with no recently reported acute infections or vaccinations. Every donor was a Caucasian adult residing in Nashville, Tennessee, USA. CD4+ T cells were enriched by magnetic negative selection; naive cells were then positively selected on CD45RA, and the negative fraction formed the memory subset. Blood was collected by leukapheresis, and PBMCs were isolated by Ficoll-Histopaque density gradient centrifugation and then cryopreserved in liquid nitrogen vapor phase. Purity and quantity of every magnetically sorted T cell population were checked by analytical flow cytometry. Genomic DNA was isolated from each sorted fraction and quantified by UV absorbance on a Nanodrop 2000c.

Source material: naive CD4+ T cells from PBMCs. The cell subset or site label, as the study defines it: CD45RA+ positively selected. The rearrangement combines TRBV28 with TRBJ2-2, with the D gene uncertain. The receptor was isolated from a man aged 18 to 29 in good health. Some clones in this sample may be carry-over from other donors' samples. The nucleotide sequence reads TGTGCCGCTTGTAGGGTTCGCCCCGGGGAGCTGTTTTTT. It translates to CAACRVRPGELFF.